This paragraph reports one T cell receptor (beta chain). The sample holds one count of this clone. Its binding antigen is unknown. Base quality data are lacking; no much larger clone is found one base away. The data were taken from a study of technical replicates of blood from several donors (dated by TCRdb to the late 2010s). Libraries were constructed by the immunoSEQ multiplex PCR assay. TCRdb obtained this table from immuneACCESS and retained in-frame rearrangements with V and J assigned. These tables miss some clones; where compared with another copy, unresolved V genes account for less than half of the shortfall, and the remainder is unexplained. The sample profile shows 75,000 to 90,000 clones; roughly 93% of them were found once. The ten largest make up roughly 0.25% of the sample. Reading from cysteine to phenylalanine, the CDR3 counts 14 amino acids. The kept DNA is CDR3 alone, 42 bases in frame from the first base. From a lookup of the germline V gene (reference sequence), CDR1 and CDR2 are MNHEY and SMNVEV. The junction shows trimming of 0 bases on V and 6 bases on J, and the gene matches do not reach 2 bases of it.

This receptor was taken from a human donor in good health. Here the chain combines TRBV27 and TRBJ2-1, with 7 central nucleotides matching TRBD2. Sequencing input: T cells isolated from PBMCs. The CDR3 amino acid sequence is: CASSLSASGNEQFF. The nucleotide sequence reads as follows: TGTGCCAGCAGTTTATCGGCTAGCGGCAATGAGCAGTTCTTC.